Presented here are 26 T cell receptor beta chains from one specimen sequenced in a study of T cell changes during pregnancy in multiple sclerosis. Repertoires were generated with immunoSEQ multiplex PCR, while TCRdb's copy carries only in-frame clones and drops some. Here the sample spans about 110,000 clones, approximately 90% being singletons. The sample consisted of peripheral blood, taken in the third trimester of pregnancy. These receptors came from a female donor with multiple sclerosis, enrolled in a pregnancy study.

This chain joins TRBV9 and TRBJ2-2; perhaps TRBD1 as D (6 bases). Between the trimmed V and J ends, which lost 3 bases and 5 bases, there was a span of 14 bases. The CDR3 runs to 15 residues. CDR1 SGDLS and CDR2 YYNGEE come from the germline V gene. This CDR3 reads CASSASAQGTGELFF. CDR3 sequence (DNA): TGTGCCAGCAGCGCCTCAGCCCAGGGGACCGGGGAGCTGTTTTTT.

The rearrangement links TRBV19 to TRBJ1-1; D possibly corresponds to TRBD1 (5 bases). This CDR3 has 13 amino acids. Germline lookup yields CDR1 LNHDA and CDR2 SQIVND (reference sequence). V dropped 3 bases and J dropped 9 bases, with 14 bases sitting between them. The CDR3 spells CASSIGQGLKAFF. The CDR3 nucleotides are TGTGCCAGTAGTATCGGGCAGGGCCTGAAAGCTTTCTTT.

This CDR3 reads CASSLTEATHFF. CDR3 nucleotides: TGTGCCAGCAGCCTGACGGAGGCCACCCATTTCTTT. This chain connects TRBV4-2 to TRBJ1-1; D is uncertain. The V end was cut by 4 bases, the J end by 13 bases, with 16 bases between. CDR1 is LGHNA, CDR2 YNFKEQ, per germline. The CDR3 contains 12 residues.

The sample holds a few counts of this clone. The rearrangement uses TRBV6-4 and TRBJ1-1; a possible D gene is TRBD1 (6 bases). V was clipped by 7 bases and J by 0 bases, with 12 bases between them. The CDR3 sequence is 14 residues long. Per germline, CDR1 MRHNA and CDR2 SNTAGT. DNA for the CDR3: TGTGCCAGCAAGACTGACAGGTTGAACACTGAAGCTTTCTTT. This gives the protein CASKTDRLNTEAFF.

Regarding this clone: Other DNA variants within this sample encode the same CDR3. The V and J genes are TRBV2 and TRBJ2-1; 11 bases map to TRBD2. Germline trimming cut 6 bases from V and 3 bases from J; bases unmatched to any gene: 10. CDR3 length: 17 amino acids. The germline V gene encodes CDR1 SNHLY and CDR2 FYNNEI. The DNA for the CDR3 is TGTGCCAGCAGCTATTCCTCACTAGCGGGAGTCTACAATGAGCAGTTCTTC. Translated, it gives CASSYSSLAGVYNEQFF. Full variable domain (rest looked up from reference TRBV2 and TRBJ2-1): EPEVTQTPSHQVTQMGQEVILRCVPISNHLYFYWYRQILGQKVEFLVSFYNNEISEKSEIFDDQFSVERPDGSNFTLKIRSTKLEDSAMYFCASSYSSLAGVYNEQFFGPGTRLTVL.

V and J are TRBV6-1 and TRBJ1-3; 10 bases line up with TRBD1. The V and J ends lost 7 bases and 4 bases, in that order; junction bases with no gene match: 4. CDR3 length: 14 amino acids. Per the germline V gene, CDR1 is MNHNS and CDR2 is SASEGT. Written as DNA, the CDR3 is TGTGCCAGCAATGACAGGGGGCTCGGAAACACCATATATTTT. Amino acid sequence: CASNDRGLGNTIYF.

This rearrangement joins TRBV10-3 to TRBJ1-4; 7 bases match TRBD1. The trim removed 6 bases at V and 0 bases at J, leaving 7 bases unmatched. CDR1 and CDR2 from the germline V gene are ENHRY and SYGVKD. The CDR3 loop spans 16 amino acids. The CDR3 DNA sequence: TGTGCCATCAGGCCGGGACAGCATGCAACTAATGAAAAACTGTTTTTT. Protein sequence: CAIRPGQHATNEKLFF.

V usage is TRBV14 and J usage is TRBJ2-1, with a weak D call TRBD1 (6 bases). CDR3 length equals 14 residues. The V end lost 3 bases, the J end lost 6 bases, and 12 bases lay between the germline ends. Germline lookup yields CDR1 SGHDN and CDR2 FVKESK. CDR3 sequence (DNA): TGTGCCAGCAGCCATCGGGACACCGGCAATGAGCAGTTCTTC. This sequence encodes CASSHRDTGNEQFF. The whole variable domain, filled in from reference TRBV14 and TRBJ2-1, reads EAGVTQFPSHSVIEKGQTVTLRCDPISGHDNLYWYRRVMGKEIKFLLHFVKESKQDESGMPNNRFLAERTGGTYSTLKVQPAELEDSGVYFCASSHRDTGNEQFFGPGTRLTVL.

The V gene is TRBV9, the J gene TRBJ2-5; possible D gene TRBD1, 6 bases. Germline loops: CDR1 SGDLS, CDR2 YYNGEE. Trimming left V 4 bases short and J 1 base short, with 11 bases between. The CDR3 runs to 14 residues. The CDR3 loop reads CASSPGHIQETQYF. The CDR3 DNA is TGTGCCAGCAGCCCGGGACACATCCAAGAGACCCAGTACTTC. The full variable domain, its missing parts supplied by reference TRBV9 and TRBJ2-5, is DSGVTQTPKHLITATGQRVTLRCSPRSGDLSVYWYQQSLDQGLQFLIQYYNGEERAKGNILERFSAQQFPDLHSELNLSSLELGDSALYFCASSPGHIQETQYFGPGTRLLVL.

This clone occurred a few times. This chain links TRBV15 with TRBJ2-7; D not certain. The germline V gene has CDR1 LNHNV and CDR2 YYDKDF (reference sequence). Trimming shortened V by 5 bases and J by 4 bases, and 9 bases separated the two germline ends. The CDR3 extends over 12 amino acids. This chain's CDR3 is CATSPTEYEQYF. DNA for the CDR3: TGTGCCACCAGCCCCACGGAGTACGAGCAGTACTTC.

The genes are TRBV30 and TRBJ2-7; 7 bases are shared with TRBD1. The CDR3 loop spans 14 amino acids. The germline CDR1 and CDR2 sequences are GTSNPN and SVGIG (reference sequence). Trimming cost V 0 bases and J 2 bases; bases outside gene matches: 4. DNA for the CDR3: TGTGCCTGGAGTGTACTCAGGGGGACCTACGAGCAGTACTTC. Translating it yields CAWSVLRGTYEQYF.

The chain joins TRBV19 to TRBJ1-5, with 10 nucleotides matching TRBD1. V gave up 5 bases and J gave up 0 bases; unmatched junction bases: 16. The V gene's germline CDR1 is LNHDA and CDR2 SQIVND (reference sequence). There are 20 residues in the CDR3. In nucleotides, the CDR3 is TGTGCCAGTAGTCCGGCTTCGAAGGGACAGGGGCTTTATAGCAATCAGCCCCAGCATTTT. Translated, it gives CASSPASKGQGLYSNQPQHF.

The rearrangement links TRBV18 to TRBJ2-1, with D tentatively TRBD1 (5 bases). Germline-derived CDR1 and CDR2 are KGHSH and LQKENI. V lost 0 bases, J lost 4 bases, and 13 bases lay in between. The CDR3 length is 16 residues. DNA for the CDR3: TGTGCCAGCTCACCACCTACAGGTACTCGGTACAATGAGCAGTTCTTC. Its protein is CASSPPTGTRYNEQFF.

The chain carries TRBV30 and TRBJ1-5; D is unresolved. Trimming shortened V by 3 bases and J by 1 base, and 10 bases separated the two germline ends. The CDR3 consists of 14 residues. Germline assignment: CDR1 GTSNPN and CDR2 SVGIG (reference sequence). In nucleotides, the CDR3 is TGTGCCTGGAGCGCCCTATTCAGCAATCAGCCCCAGCATTTT. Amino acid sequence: CAWSALFSNQPQHF.

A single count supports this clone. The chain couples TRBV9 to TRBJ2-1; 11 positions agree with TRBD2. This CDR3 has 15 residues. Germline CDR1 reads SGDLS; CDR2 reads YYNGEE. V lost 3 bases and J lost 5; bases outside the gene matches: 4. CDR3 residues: CASSETSGVDNEQFF. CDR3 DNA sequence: TGTGCCAGCAGCGAGACTAGCGGGGTGGACAATGAGCAGTTCTTC.

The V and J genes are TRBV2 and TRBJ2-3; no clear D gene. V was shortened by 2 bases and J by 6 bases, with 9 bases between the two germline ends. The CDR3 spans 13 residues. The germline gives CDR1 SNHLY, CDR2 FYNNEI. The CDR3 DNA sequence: TGTGCCAGCAGTGAATTATTCTTGGATACGCAGTATTTT. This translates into CASSELFLDTQYF.

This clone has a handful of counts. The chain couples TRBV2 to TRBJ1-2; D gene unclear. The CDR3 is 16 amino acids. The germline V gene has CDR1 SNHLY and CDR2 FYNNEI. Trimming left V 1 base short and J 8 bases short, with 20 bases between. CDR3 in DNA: TGTGCCAGCAGTGAAGTCGTTGTGGCAGTGGCTTGGGGCTACACCTTC. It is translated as CASSEVVVAVAWGYTF.

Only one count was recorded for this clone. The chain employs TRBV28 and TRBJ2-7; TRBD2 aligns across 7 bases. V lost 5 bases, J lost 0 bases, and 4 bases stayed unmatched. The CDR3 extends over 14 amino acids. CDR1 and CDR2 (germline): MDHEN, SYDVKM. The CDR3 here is CASSGRDPSYEQYF. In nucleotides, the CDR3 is TGTGCCAGCAGTGGGAGGGACCCCTCCTACGAGCAGTACTTC.

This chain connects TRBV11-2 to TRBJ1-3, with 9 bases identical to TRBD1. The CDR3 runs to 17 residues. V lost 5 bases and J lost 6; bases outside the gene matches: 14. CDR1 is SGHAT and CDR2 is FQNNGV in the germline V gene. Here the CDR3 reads CASSGNRDRVSENTIYF. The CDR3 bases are TGTGCCAGCAGCGGGAACCGGGACAGGGTTTCGGAAAACACCATATATTTT.

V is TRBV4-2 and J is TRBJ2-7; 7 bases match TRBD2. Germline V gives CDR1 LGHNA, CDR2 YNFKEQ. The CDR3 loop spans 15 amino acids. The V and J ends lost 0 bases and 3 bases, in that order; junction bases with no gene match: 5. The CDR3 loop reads CASSQEVAGHYEQYF. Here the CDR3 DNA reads TGTGCCAGCAGCCAAGAGGTAGCGGGTCACTACGAGCAGTACTTC.

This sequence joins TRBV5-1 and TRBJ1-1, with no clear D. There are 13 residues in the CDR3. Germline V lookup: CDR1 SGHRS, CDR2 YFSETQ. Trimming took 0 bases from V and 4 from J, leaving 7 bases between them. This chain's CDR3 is CASSLGEGTEAFF. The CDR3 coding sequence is TGCGCCAGCAGCTTGGGTGAGGGCACTGAAGCTTTCTTT.

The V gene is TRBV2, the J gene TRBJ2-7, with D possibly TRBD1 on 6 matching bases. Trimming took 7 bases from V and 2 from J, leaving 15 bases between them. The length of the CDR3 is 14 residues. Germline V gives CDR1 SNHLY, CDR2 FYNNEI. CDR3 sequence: CASIPPGVPYEQYF. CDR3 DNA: TGTGCCAGCATACCCCCAGGGGTACCCTACGAGCAGTACTTC.

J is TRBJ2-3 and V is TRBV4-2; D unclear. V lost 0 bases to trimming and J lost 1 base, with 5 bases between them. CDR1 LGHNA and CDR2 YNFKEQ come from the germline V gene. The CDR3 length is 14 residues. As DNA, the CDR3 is TGTGCCAGCAGCCAAGATCGAGGCACAGATACGCAGTATTTT. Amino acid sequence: CASSQDRGTDTQYF.

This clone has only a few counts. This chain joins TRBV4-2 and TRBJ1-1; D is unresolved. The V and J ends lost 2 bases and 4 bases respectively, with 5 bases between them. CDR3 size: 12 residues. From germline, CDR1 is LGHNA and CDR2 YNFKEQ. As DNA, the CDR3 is TGTGCCAGCAGCCAAATTCTCACTGAAGCTTTCTTT. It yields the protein CASSQILTEAFF.

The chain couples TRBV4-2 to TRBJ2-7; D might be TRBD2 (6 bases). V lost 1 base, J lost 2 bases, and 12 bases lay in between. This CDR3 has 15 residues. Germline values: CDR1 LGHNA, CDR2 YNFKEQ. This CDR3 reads CASSQGGDQPYEQYF. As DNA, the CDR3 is TGTGCCAGCAGCCAAGGGGGGGACCAACCCTACGAGCAGTACTTC.

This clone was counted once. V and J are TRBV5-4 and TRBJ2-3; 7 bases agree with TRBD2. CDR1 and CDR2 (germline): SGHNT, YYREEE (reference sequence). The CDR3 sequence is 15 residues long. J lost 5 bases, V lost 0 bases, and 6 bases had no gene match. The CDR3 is CASSLGDWEGDTQYF. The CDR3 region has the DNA TGTGCCAGCAGCTTGGGGGACTGGGAGGGAGATACGCAGTATTTT.